The 4 T cell receptor beta chains below were found in one sample sequenced in a study of blood T cell repertoires in COVID-19. Generated by immunoSEQ multiplex PCR, the TCRdb table keeps only in-frame clones and is missing some. The sample has some 700,000 clones, 80% to 90% seen once. Sequencing was done on a sample of peripheral blood. These receptors were obtained from a woman younger than 30 with acute or convalescent COVID-19.

The chain combines TRBV23-1 with TRBJ2-1; TRBD2 aligns across 7 bases. TRBV23-1 is identified as an open reading frame with a role that is uncertain. CDR3 length: 17 amino acids. Trimming took 0 bases from V and 1 from J; bases not matched to a gene: 6. Here the CDR3 DNA reads TGCGCCAGCAGTCAATCTGGGAGCGGGGAGTCCTACAATGAGCAGTTCTTC. Its translation: CASSQSGSGESYNEQFF.

V is TRBV7-9 and J is TRBJ1-2; 7 bases line up with TRBD1. Germline CDR1 SEHNR, CDR2 FQNEAQ (reference sequence). V dropped 6 bases and J dropped 4; count of bases not matched to a gene: 8. The CDR3 runs 14 residues. The CDR3 DNA reads TGTGCCAGCAGGGCCACAGGGGACTCCTATGGCTACACCTTC. It is translated as CASRATGDSYGYTF.

This sequence joins TRBV29-1 and TRBJ2-4; D may be TRBD1 (6 bases). Looked up from germline, CDR1 is SQVTM and CDR2 is ANQGSEA. Trimming took off 6 bases at V and 7 bases at J, with 16 bases between the two ends. This CDR3 comprises 13 residues. The CDR3 DNA follows: TGCAGCGTGAGGGGGTCTAAAGGCAACATTCAGTACTTC. It is translated as CSVRGSKGNIQYF.

This chain connects TRBV7-8 to TRBJ2-1, with TRBD2 identical over 13 bases. V was pared by 0 bases and J by 8 bases, with 4 bases of the junction left unmatched. This CDR3 is built from 16 residues. The V gene's germline CDR1 is SGHVS and CDR2 FQNEAQ. This chain's CDR3 is CASSLATSGGVDEQFF. CDR3 bases: TGTGCCAGCAGCTTAGCTACTAGCGGGGGGGTCGATGAGCAGTTCTTC.